Below, 8 T cell receptor beta chains from the same sample are listed, as sequenced in a study of monozygotic twins with inflammatory bowel disease. TCRdb reprocessed the 5' RACE reads, with one entry per CDR3 protein and no DNA. The sample table includes around 400,000 distinct CDR3 sequences. Input material: blood. These receptors all come from a human donor with ulcerative colitis or Crohn's disease, or a healthy co-twin of an affected twin (not recorded which).

This rearrangement joins TRBV20-1 to TRBJ2-1; with no DNA, the TCRdb D assignment of TRBD1 cannot be verified. The CDR3 extends over 14 amino acids. Germline V CDR1 and CDR2: DFQATT, SNEGSKA (reference sequence). CDR3 sequence reads: CSATFGGIGNEQFF.

The chain combines TRBV5-6 with TRBJ2-3. Per germline, CDR1 SGHDT and CDR2 YYEEEE. The CDR3 totals 16 residues. The chain's CDR3 is CASSFRLPTRTDTQYF.

This chain links TRBV29-1 with TRBJ2-2; the D call of TRBD2 rests on TCRdb alone, since no DNA is present to check it. CDR3 length: 14 residues. Germline V lookup: CDR1 SQVTM, CDR2 ANQGSEA. The CDR3 protein is CSVGRGRNTGELFF.

This chain joins TRBV7-9 and TRBJ1-2; TCRdb outputs TRBD1, but without DNA this stays unchecked. The CDR3 sequence is 15 residues long. The germline V gene has CDR1 SEHNR and CDR2 FQNEAQ (reference sequence). CDR3: CASGVQGDEIYGYTF.

The chain recombines TRBV7-2 with TRBJ2-3; the D call from TCRdb, TRBD2, cannot be confirmed without DNA. This CDR3 region has 14 residues. Germline V gene sequence: CDR1 SGHTA, CDR2 FQGNSA. CDR3 loop: CASSSGTTKDTQYF.

The gene calls are TRBV5-1 and TRBJ2-4; TCRdb's assignment of TRBD1 cannot be checked, as there is no DNA. The CDR3 has 16 residues. Germline loops: CDR1 SGHRS, CDR2 YFSETQ. Here the CDR3 reads CASSLGTGFAQNIQYF.

The rearrangement links TRBV5-1 to TRBJ2-3. CDR3 length: 16 residues. Germline V gene sequence: CDR1 SGHRS, CDR2 YFSETQ. CDR3 amino acids: CASSLSQLVPPDTQYF.

The chain's CDR3 is CASSQLSGDRFRGQPQHF. This chain joins TRBV14 and TRBJ1-5; TCRdb names TRBD1, which stays unverified in the absence of DNA. The length of the CDR3 is 18 residues. Germline CDR1 SGHDN, CDR2 FVKESK.